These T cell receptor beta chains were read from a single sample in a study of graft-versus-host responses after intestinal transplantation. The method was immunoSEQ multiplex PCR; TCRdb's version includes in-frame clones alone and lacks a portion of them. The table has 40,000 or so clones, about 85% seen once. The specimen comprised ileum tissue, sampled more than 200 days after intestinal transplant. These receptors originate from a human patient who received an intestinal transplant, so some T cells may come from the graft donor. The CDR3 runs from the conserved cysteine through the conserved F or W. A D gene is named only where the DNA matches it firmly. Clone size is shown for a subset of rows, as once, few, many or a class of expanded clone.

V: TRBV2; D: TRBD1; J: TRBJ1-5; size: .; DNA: TGTGCCAGCAGCGAAAGAGTGGGACAGGGGTCTCTATATCAGCCCCAGCATTTT; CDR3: CASSERVGQGSLYQPQHF
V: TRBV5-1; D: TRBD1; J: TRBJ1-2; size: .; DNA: TGCGCCAGCAGCTTGGGTCCAGGGGGCTTAGATGGCTACACCTTC; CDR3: CASSLGPGGLDGYTF
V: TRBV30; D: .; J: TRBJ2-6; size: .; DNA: TGTGCCTGGAGTGTGGGCTCTGGGGCCAACGTCCTGACTTTC; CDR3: CAWSVGSGANVLTF
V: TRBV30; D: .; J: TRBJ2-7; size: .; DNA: TGTGCCTGGAGTGGGGACAACTCCTACGAGCAGTACTTC; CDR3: CAWSGDNSYEQYF
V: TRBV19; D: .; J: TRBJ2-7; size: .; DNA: TGTGCCAGTAGTATGGGGTACGAGCAGTACTTC; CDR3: CASSMGYEQYF
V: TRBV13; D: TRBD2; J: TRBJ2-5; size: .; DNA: TGTGCCAGCGGACTAGCGGGGGGAGAGACCCAGTACTTC; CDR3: CASGLAGGETQYF
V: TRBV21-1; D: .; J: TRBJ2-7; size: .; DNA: TGTGCCAGCAGCAGAGGGCTAGGGCAGGTGCCCTACGAGCAGTACTTC; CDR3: CASSRGLGQVPYEQYF
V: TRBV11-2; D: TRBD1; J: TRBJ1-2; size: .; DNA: TGTGCCAGCAGCGCGCGGGACAGACCTAACTATGGCTACACCTTC; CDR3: CASSARDRPNYGYTF
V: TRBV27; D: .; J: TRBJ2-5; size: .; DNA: TGTGCCAGCAGTTTAATGGTGCAGGAGACCCAGTACTTC; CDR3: CASSLMVQETQYF
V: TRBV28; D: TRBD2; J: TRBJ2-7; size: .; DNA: TGTGCCAGCAGTTTATCCGGGGGGAGCTCCTACGAGCAGTACTTC; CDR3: CASSLSGGSSYEQYF
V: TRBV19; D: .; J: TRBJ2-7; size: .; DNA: TGTGCCAGTAGTATCGCAGGGAGCTCCTACGAGCAGTACTTC; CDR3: CASSIAGSSYEQYF
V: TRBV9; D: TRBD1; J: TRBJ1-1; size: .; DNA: TGTGCCAGCAGCGTAGAAGGGGGCAACACTGAAGCTTTCTTT; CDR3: CASSVEGGNTEAFF
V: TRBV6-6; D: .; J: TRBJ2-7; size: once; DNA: TGTGCCAGCAGTTACCCCGCGAGGGGTGGTGACTACGAGCAGTACTTC; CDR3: CASSYPARGGDYEQYF
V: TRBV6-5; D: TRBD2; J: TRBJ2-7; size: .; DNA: TGTGCCAGCAGTTACAATAGCGGGAGCTCCTACGAGCAGTACTTC; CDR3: CASSYNSGSSYEQYF
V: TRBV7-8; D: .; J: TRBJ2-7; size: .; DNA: TGTGCCAGCAGCTTCGGAGGGCCCGACTTCTACGAGCAGTACTTC; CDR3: CASSFGGPDFYEQYF
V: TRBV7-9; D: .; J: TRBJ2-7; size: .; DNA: TGTGCCAGCAGCTTAAGGCAGTCCTACGAGCAGTACTTC; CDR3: CASSLRQSYEQYF
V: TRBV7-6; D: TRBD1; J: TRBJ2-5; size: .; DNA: TGTGCCAGCAGCATGACAGGGCTCAGGGAGACCCAGTACTTC; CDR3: CASSMTGLRETQYF
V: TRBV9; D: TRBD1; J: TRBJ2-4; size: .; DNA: TGTGCCAGCAGCGCGACAGGGGTTGACATTCAGTACTTC; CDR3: CASSATGVDIQYF
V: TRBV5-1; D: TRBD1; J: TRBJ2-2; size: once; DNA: TGCGCCAGCAGCGCCGGACAGGGATACACCGGGGAGCTGTTTTTT; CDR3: CASSAGQGYTGELFF
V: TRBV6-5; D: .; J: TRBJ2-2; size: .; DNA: TGTGCCAGCAGTTACACCCCCTCAACCGGGGAGCTGTTTTTT; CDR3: CASSYTPSTGELFF
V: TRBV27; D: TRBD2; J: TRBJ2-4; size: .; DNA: TGTGCCAGCAGCGTAGCGGGGGGGGCGGACATTCAGTACTTC; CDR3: CASSVAGGADIQYF
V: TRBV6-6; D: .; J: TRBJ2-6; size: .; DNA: TGTGCCAGCAGTTACCGCGGTCGTGGGGCCAACGTCCTGACTTTC; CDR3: CASSYRGRGANVLTF
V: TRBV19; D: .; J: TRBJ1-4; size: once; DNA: TGTGCCAGTAGTATAGCCCGGTACGGGGCAACTAATGAAAAACTGTTTTTT; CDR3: CASSIARYGATNEKLFF
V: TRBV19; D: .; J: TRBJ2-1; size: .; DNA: TGTGCCAGTAGTACCGCGCTCTCCTACAATGAGCAGTTCTTC; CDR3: CASSTALSYNEQFF
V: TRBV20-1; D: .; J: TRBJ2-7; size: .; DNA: TGCAGTGCTAGAGATACGTACGAGCAGTACTTC; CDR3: CSARDTYEQYF
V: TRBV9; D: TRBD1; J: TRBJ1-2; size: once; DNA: TGTGCCAGCAGATACAAACAGGGGCAGGGAGGCTACACCTTC; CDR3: CASRYKQGQGGYTF
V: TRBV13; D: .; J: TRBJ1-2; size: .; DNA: TGTGCCAGCAGTTCGGGGAGAGGCTATGGCTACACCTTC; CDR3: CASSSGRGYGYTF
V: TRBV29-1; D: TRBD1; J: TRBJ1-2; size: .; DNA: TGCAGCGTCGTAAGGTCAGGGGGGGACTATGGCTACACCTTC; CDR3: CSVVRSGGDYGYTF
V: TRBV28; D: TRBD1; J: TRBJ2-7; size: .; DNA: TGTGCCAGCAGTGGGACAGCAAGGTTCTACGAGCAGTACTTC; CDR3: CASSGTARFYEQYF
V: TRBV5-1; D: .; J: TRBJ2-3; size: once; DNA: TGCGCCAGCAGCACTAGGGGGTCAGATACGCAGTATTTT; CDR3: CASSTRGSDTQYF
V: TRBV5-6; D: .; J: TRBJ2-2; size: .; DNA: TGTGCCAGCAGCTTGCTAGGGGGAAACTCGAACACCGGGGAGCTGTTTTTT; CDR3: CASSLLGGNSNTGELFF
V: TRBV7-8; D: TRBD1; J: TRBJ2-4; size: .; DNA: TGTGCCAGCAGCCATAGACAGGGGAAAAACATTCAGTACTTC; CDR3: CASSHRQGKNIQYF
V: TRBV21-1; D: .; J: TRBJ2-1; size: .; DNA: TGTGCCAGCAGCGCCCCAGGGGGGGCCTACAATGAGCAGTTCTTC; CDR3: CASSAPGGAYNEQFF
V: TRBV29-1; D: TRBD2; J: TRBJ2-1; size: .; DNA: TGCAGCGTTGAAGTAGCGGGGTACAATGAGCAGTTCTTC; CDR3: CSVEVAGYNEQFF
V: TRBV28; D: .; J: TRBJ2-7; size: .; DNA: TGTGCCAGCAGTACTAGGTGGGGAGTATCCTACGAGCAGTACTTC; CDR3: CASSTRWGVSYEQYF
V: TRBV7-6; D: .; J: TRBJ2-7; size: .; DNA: TGTGCCAGCAGCTTATTAACGGACTCCTACGAGCAGTACTTC; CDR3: CASSLLTDSYEQYF
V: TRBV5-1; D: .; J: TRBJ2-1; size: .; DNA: TGCGCCAGCAGCTGGGAATTAGTTGGTGAGCAGTTCTTC; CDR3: CASSWELVGEQFF
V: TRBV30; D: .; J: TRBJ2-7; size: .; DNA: TGTGCCTGGGATACGGGGGCGTCCTACGAGCAGTACTTC; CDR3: CAWDTGASYEQYF
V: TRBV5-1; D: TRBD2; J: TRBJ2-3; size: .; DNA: TGCGCCAGCAGCTTGGGACTAGCGGGGTGGGATACGCAGTATTTT; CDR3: CASSLGLAGWDTQYF
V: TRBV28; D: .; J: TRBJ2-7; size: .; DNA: TGTGCCAGCAGGTTAGACGGGACGGGCTTTTACGAGCAGTACTTC; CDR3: CASRLDGTGFYEQYF
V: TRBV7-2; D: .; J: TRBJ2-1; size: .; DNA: TGTGCCAGCAGCCTCCGGGACTCCAGCTCCTACAATGAGCAGTTCTTC; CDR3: CASSLRDSSSYNEQFF
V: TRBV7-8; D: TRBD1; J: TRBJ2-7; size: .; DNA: TGTGCCAGCAGCCCCAGGGACAGCTCCTACGAGCAGTACTTC; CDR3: CASSPRDSSYEQYF
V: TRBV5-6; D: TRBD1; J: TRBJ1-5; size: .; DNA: TGTGCCAGCAGCCCCCTACCGGGACAGGATCAGCCCCAGCATTTT; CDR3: CASSPLPGQDQPQHF
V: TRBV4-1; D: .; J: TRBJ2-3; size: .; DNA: TGCGCCAGCAGCCCCCAAGCGGACCGCACAGATACGCAGTATTTT; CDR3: CASSPQADRTDTQYF
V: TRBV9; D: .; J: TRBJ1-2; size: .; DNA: TGTGCCAGCAGCGTAGGAGGGGTGAGGTCCTATGGCTACACCTTC; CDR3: CASSVGGVRSYGYTF
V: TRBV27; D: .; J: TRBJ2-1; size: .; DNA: TGTGCCAGCAGGGGACTCCTTTACAATGAGCAGTTCTTC; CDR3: CASRGLLYNEQFF
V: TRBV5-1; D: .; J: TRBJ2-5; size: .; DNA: TGCGCCAGCAGCCCACGAGGGGTCATAAACGAGACCCAGTACTTC; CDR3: CASSPRGVINETQYF
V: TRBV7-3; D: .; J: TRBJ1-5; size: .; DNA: TGTGCCAGCGCAAAGGGGCCCAATCAGCCCCAGCATTTT; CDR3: CASAKGPNQPQHF
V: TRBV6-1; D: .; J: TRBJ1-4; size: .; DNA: TGTGCCAGCAGTTTACAGTCCTCTTCGGAAAAACTGTTTTTT; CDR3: CASSLQSSSEKLFF
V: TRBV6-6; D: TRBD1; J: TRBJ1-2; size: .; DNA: TGTGCCAGCAGTTACGGCGGGACAGGGCGCTATGGCTACACCTTC; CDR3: CASSYGGTGRYGYTF